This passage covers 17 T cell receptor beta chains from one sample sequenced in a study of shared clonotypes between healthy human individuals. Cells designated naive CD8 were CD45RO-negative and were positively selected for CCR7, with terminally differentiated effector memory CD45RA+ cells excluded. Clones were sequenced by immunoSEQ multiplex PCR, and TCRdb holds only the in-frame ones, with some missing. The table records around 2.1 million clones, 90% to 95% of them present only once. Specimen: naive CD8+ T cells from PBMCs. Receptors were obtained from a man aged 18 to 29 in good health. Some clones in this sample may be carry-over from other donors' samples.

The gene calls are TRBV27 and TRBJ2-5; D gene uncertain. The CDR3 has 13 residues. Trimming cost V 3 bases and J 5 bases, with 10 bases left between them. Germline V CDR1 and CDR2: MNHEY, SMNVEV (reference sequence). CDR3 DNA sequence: TGTGCCAGCAGTTTGGATGTGTTCGAGACCCAGTACTTC. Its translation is CASSLDVFETQYF.

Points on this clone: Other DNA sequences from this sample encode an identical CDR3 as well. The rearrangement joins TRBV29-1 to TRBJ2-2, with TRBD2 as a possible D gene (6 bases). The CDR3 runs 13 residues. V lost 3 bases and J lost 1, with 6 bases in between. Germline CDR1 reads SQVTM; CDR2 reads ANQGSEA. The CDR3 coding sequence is TGCAGCGTTGAGGGGGGGAACACCGGGGAGCTGTTTTTT. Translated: CSVEGGNTGELFF.

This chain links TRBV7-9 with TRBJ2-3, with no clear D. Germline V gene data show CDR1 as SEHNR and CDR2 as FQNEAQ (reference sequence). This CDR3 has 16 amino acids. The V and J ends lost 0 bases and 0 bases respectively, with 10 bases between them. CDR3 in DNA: TGTGCCAGCAGCTTAGCTTTGGCGTCTAGCACAGATACGCAGTATTTT. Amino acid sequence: CASSLALASSTDTQYF.

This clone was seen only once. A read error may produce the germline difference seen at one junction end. For the CDR3, the DNA is TGTGCCAGTAGTATTTTCCTTGGGGGCTACGATGAGCAGTTCTTC. This codes for CASSIFLGGYDEQFF. The genes are TRBV19 and TRBJ2-1, with TRBD1 as a possible D gene (6 bases). CDR1 and CDR2 from the germline V gene are LNHDA and SQIVND (reference sequence). The CDR3 consists of 15 residues.

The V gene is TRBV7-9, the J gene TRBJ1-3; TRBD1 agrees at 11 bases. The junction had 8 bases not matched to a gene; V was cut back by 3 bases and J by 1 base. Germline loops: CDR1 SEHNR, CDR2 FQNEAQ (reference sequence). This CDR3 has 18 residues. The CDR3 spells CASSFKPGQGASGNTIYF. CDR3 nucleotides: TGTGCCAGCAGCTTCAAGCCCGGACAGGGGGCGTCTGGAAACACCATATATTTT.

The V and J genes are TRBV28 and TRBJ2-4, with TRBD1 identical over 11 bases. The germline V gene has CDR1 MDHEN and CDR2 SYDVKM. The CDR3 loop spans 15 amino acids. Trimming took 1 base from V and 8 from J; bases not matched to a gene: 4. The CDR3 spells CASSLFGTGGHIQYF. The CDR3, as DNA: TGTGCCAGCAGTTTATTTGGGACAGGGGGTCACATTCAGTACTTC.

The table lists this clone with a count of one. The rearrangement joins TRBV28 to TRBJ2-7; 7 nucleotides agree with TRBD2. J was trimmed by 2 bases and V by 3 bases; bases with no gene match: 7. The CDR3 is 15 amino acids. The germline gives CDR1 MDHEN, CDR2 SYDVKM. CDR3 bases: TGTGCCAGCAGTTTGCTAGCGGACCAGACCTACGAGCAGTACTTC. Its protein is CASSLLADQTYEQYF.

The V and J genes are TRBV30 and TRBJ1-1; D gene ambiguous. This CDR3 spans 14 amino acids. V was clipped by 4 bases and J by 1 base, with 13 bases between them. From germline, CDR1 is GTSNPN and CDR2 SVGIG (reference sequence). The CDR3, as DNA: TGTGCCTGGAATAGGGCAGTAAGGAACACTGAAGCTTTCTTT. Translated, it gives CAWNRAVRNTEAFF.

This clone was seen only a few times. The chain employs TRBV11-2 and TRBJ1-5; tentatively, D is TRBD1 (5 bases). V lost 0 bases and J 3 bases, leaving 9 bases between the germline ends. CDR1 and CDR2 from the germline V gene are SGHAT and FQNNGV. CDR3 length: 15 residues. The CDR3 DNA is TGTGCCAGCAGCTTAGACCGACAGTACAATCAGCCCCAGCATTTT. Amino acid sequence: CASSLDRQYNQPQHF. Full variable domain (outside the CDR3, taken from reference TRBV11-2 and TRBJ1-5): EAGVAQSPRYKIIEKRQSVAFWCNPISGHATLYWYQQILGQGPKLLIQFQNNGVVDDSQLPKDRFSAERLKGVDSTLKIQPAKLEDSAVYLCASSLDRQYNQPQHFGDGTRLSIL.

The CDR3 reads CASSVVGGELFF. The CDR3 DNA follows: TGTGCCAGCAGTGTCGTGGGCGGGGAGCTGTTTTTT. J is TRBJ2-2 and V is TRBV2; D is unclear. V lost 4 bases and J lost 7, with 7 bases in between. The CDR3 runs to 12 residues. In germline, CDR1 is SNHLY, CDR2 FYNNEI. The full variable domain, completed using reference TRBV2 and TRBJ2-2, is EPEVTQTPSHQVTQMGQEVILRCVPISNHLYFYWYRQILGQKVEFLVSFYNNEISEKSEIFDDQFSVERPDGSNFTLKIRSTKLEDSAMYFCASSVVGGELFFGEGSRLTVL.

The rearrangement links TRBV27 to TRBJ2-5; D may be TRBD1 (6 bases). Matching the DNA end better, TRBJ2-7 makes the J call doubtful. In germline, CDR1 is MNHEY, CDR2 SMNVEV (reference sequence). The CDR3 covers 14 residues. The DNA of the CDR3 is TGTGCCAGCAGTATAGAGACAGGACCCTACGAGCAGTACTTC. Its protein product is CASSIETGPYEQYF.

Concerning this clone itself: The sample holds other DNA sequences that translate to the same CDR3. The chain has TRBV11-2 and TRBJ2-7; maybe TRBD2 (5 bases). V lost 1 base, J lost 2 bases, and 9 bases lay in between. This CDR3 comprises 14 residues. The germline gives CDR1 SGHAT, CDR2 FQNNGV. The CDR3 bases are TGTGCCAGCAGCTTAGGGGCGGGCCCCTACGAGCAGTACTTC. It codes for CASSLGAGPYEQYF.

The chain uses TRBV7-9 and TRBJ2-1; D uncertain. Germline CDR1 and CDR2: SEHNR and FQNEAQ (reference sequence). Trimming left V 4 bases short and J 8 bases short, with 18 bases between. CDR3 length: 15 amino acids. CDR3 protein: CASSYPGQLGHEQFF. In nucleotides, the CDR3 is TGTGCCAGCAGCTACCCCGGGCAGCTCGGTCATGAGCAGTTCTTC.

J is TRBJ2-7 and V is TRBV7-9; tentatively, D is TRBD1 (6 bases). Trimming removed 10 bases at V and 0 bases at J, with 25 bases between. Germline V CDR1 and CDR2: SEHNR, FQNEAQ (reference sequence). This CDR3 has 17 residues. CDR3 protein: CAIDPGTSRGNSYEQYF. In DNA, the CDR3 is TGTGCCATCGACCCCGGGACATCCAGGGGAAACTCCTACGAGCAGTACTTC.

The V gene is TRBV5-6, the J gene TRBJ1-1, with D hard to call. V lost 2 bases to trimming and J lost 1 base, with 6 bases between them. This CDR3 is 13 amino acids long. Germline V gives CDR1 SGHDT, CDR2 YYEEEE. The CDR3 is CASSFYTNTEAFF. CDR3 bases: TGTGCCAGCAGCTTTTACACGAACACTGAAGCTTTCTTT.

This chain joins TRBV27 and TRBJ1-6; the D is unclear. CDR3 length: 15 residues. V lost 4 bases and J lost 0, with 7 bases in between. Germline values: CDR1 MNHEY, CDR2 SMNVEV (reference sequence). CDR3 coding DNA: TGTGCCAGCAGTTGGACGAGCTCCTATAATTCACCCCTCCACTTT. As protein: CASSWTSSYNSPLHF.

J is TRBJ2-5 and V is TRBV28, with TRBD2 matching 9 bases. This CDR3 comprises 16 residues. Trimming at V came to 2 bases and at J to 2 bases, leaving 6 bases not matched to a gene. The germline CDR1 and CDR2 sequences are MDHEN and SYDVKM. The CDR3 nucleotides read TGTGCCAGCAGTTTAGTCGGACTAGCGAAACAAGAGACCCAGTACTTC. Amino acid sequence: CASSLVGLAKQETQYF.